This T cell receptor beta chain was recorded in a study of shared clonotypes between healthy human individuals. The method was immunoSEQ multiplex PCR; TCRdb's version includes in-frame clones alone and lacks a portion of them. The sample records tens of thousands of clones, 60% to 65% being singletons. The authors combined CD45RO+ cells with CCR7-negative CD45RA+ TemRA cells as CD8 memory. This clone has a count of ten or more. Within the sample, other DNA sequences also encode this same CDR3. V shed 1 base and J shed 5 bases, with 6 bases lying between them. Germline-derived CDR1 and CDR2 are MNHEY and SMNVEV (reference sequence). The CDR3 is made up of 12 amino acids.

The sample consisted of memory CD8+ T cells sorted from blood. This sample's subset: CD45RO+ cells pooled with CCR7-negative TemRA cells. The receptor's source is a young man in good health. The rearrangement links TRBV27 to TRBJ2-7, with a tentative D call TRBD1 (5 bases). The CDR3 loop is CASSLLGDEQYF. Here the CDR3 DNA reads TGTGCCAGCAGTTTATTAGGGGACGAGCAGTACTTC.